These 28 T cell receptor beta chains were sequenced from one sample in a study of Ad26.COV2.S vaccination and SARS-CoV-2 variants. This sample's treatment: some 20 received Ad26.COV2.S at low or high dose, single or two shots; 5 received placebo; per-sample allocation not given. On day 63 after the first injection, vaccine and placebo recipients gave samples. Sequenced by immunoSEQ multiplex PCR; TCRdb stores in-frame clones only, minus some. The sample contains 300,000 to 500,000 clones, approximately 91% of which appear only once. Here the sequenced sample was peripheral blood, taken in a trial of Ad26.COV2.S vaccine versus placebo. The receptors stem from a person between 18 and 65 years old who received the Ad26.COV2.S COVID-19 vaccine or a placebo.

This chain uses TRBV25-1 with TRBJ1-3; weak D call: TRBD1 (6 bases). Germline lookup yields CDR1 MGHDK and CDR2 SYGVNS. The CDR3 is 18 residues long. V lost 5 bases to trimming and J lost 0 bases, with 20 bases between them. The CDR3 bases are TGTGCCAGCAGTACCGTGGACAGTGACACCCTCTCTGGAAACACCATATATTTT. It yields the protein CASSTVDSDTLSGNTIYF.

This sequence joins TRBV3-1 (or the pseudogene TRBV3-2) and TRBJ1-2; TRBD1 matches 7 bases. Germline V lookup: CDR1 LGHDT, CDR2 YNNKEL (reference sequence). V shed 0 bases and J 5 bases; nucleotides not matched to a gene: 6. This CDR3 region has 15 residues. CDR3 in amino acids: CASSQDRDRVYGYTF. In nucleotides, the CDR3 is TGTGCCAGCAGCCAAGATCGGGACAGAGTGTATGGCTACACCTTC.

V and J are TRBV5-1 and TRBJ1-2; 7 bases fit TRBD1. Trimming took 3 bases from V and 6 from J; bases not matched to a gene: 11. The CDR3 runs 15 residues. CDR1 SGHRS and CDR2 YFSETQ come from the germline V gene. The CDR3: CASSSYRGGKDGYTF. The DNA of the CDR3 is TGCGCCAGCAGCTCATACAGGGGCGGTAAGGATGGCTACACCTTC.

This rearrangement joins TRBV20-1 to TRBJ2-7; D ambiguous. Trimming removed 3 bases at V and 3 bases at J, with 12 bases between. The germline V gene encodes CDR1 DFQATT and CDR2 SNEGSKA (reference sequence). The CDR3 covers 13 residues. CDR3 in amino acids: CSASNTVGYEQYF. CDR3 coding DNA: TGCAGTGCTAGTAATACTGTAGGCTACGAGCAGTACTTC.

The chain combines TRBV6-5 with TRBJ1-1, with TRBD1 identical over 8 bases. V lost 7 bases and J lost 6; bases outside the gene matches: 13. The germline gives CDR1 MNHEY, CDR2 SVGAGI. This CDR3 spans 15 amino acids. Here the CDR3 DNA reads TGTGCCAGCACACAGGGGGTGCGGAATTTCGCTGAAGCTTTCTTT. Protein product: CASTQGVRNFAEAFF.

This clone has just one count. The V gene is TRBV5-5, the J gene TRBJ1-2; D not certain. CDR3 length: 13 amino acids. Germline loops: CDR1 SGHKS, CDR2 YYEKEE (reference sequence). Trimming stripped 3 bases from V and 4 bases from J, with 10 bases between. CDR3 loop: CASSSGMGYGYTF. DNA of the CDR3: TGTGCCAGCAGCTCAGGAATGGGCTATGGCTACACCTTC.

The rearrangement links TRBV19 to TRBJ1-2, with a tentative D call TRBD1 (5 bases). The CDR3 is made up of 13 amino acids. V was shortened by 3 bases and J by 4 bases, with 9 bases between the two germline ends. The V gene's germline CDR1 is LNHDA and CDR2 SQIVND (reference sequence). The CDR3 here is CASSMGGSYGYTF. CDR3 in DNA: TGTGCCAGTAGTATGGGGGGTAGCTATGGCTACACCTTC.

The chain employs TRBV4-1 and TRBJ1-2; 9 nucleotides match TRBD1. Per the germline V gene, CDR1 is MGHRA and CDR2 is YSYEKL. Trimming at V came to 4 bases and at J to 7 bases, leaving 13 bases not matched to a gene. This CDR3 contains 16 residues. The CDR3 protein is CASSLGSTGGRGGYTF. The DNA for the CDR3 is TGCGCCAGCAGCCTGGGATCCACAGGGGGCAGAGGTGGCTACACCTTC.

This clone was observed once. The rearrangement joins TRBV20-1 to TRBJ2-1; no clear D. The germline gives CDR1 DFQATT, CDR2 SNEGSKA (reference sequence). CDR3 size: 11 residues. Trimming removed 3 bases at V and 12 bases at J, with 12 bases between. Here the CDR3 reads CSARDTRVQFF. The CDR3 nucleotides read TGCAGTGCTAGGGATACCAGAGTGCAGTTCTTC.

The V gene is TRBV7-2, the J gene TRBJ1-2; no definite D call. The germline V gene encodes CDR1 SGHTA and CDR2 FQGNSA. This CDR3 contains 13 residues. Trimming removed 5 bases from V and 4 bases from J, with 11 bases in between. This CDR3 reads CASSPLGTYGYTF. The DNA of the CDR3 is TGTGCCAGCAGCCCCCTGGGTACCTATGGCTACACCTTC.

This CDR3 reads CASSWSPSQDSPLHF. Written as DNA, the CDR3 is TGTGCCAGTAGTTGGTCGCCCAGCCAGGATTCACCCCTCCACTTT. The V and J genes are TRBV19 and TRBJ1-6; D is ambiguous. The germline V and J ends were trimmed by 5 bases and 8 bases, with 16 bases remaining between them. The CDR3 has 15 residues. Germline loops: CDR1 LNHDA, CDR2 SQIVND (reference sequence).

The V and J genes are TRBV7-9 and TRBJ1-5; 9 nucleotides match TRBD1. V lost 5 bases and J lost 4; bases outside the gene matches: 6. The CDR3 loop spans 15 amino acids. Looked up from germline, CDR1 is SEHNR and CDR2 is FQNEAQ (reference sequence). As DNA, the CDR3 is TGTGCCAGCAGCCGGACAGGGGACCAGAATCAGCCCCAGCATTTT. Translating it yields CASSRTGDQNQPQHF.

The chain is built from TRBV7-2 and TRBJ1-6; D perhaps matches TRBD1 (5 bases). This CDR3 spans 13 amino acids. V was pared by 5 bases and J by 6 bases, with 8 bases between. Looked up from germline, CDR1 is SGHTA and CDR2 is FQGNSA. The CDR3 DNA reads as TGTGCCAGCAGCCCCGACAGTAATTCACCCCTCCACTTT. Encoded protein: CASSPDSNSPLHF.

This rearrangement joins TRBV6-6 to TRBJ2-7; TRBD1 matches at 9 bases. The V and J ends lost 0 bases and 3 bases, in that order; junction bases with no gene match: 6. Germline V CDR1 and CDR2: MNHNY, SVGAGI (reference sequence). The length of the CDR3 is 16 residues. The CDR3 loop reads CASSYSWTGVIYEQYF. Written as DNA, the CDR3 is TGTGCCAGCAGTTACTCGTGGACAGGGGTAATCTACGAGCAGTACTTC.

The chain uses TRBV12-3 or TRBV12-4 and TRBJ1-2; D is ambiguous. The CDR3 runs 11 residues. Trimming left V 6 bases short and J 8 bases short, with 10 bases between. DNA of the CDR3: TGTGCCAGCAGGTACCCCGACGGCTACACCTTC. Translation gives CASRYPDGYTF.

The CDR3 is CASSEQRGELNNEQFF. The CDR3, as DNA: TGTGCCAGCAGTGAACAACGGGGCGAACTGAACAATGAGCAGTTCTTC. The chain uses TRBV25-1 and TRBJ2-1; D is possibly TRBD1 or TRBD2 (5 bases each). CDR1 and CDR2 (germline): MGHDK, SYGVNS. The ends were cut back, 2 bases at V and 5 bases at J, with 16 bases in the middle. The CDR3 runs 16 residues.

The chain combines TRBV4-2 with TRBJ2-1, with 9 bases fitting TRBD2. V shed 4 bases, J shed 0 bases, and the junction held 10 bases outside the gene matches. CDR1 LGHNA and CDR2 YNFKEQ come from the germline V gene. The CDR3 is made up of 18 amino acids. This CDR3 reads CASSPSAGGDSSYNEQFF. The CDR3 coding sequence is TGTGCCAGCAGCCCCAGCGCGGGGGGGGATAGCTCCTACAATGAGCAGTTCTTC.

CDR3 loop: CASSPPGARETQYF. The CDR3 nucleotides are TGTGCCAGCAGCCCTCCGGGGGCGAGGGAGACCCAGTACTTC. V gene TRBV5-6 combines with J gene TRBJ2-5, with D tentatively TRBD1 or TRBD2 (6 bases each). This CDR3 region has 14 residues. The V gene's germline CDR1 is SGHDT and CDR2 YYEEEE. V gave up 4 bases and J gave up 5 bases, with 15 bases separating them.

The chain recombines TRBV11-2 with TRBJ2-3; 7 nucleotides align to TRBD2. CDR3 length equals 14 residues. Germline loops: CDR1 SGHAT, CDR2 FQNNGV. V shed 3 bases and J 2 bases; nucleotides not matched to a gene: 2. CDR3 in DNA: TGTGCCAGCAGCTTGGGACTATACACAGATACGCAGTATTTT. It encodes CASSLGLYTDTQYF.

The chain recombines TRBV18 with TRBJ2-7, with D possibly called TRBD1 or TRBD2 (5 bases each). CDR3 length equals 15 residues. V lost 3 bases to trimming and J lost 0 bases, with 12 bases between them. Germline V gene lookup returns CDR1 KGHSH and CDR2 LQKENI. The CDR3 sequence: CASSPFFGGSYEQYF. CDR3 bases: TGTGCCAGCTCACCTTTTTTTGGGGGCTCCTACGAGCAGTACTTC. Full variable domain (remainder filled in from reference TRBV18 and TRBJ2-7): NAGVMQNPRHLVRRRGQEARLRCSPMKGHSHVYWYRQLPEEGLKFMVYLQKENIIDESGMPKERFSAEFPKEGPSILRIQQVVRGDSAAYFCASSPFFGGSYEQYFGPGTRLTVT.

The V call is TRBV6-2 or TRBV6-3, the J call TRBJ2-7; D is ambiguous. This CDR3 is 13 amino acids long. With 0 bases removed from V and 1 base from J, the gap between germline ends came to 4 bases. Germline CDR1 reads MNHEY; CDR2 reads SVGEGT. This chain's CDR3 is CASSYSDSYEQYF. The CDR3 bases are TGTGCCAGCAGTTACTCAGATTCCTACGAGCAGTACTTC.

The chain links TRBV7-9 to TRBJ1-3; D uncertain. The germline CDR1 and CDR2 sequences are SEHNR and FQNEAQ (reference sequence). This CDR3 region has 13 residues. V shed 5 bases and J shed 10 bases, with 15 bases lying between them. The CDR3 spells CASSVPGWLTIYF. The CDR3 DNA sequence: TGTGCCAGCAGCGTCCCTGGATGGTTGACCATATATTTT.

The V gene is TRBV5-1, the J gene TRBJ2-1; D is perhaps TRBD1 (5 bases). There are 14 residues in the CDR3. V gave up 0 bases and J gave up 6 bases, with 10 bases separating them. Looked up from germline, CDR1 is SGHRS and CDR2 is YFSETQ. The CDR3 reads CASSLVDSSNEQFF. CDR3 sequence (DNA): TGCGCCAGCAGCTTGGTCGACAGCTCCAATGAGCAGTTCTTC.

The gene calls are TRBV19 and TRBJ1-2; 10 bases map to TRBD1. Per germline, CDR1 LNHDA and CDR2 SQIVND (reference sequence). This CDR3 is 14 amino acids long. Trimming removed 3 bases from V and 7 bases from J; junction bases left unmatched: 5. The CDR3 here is CASSMGQGPFGYTF. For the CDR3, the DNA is TGTGCCAGTAGTATGGGACAGGGGCCTTTTGGCTACACCTTC.

CDR3 amino acids: CASNRANEQFF. The CDR3 DNA follows: TGTGCCAGCAATCGAGCGAATGAGCAGTTCTTC. V gene TRBV6-6 combines with J gene TRBJ2-1; D remains ambiguous. The CDR3 contains 11 residues. The V and J ends lost 7 bases and 7 bases respectively, with 8 bases between them. From germline, CDR1 is MNHNY and CDR2 SVGAGI (reference sequence).

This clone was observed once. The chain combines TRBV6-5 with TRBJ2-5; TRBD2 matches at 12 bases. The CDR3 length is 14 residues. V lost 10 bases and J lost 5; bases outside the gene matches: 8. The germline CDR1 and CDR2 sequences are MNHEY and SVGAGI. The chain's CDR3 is CATGSSGGAETQYF. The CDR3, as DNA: TGTGCCACGGGATCTAGCGGGGGGGCGGAGACCCAGTACTTC.

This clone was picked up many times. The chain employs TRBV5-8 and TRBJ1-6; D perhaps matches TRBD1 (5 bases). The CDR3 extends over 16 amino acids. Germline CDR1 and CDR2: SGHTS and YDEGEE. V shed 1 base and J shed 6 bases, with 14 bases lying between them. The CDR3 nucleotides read TGTGCCAGCAGCTTGACCGGAGGGGCAGGTAATTCACCCCTCCACTTT. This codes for CASSLTGGAGNSPLHF.

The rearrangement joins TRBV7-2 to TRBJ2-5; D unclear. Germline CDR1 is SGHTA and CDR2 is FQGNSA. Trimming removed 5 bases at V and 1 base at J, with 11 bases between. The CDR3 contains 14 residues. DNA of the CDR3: TGTGCCAGCAGCCTACCCGGCGGCCAAGAGACCCAGTACTTC. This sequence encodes CASSLPGGQETQYF.